The clone carrying this T cell receptor (beta chain) came up a few times. What it binds is not known. The sample comes from a study of T-cell reconstitution after alpha-beta-depleted transplantation in children. Study observations and caveats: By about two months after transplant, alpha-beta T cells reportedly arose from several hundred graft clones that had expanded. One year after transplant, T-cell counts and diversity came mostly from newly produced T cells. Some patients' high day-60 TCRbeta diversity was traced to surviving recipient T cells and thymic progenitors.

During its preparation, the TCRbeta library received unique molecular identifiers. TCRdb itself ran the PCR reads through MiXCR, one entry per CDR3 protein. In the table there are approximately 520,000 distinct CDR3 sequences, around 10% of which are singletons. V dropped 3 bases and J dropped 7; count of bases not matched to a gene: 3. Germline CDR1 is LGHNA and CDR2 is YNFKEQ. This CDR3 contains 14 residues. Sequencing used PBMCs, mostly from graft donor cells, obtained 180 days after TCRalphabeta/CD19-depleted stem cell transplant. The receptor's source is a female patient aged 2 to 10 who had a stem cell transplant for aplastic anemia, so the T cells may come from the graft donor. V gene TRBV4-2 combines with J gene TRBJ1-4; TRBD1 agrees at 9 bases. Here the CDR3 DNA reads TGTGCCAGCAGCCACGGGACAGGGCCTGAAAAACTGTTTTTT. This translates into CASSHGTGPEKLFF.